The clone carrying this TCR beta chain has a count of ten or more. The data stem from a study of blood T cells in healthy people across ages. The second PCR ran roughly 6 to 11 cycles with a sample-barcoded 5' primer and J-beta primers. Every cDNA molecule carried a tag from a template-switch adaptor bearing 12 random nucleotides. TCRdb reprocessed the 5' RACE reads with MiXCR, giving one entry per CDR3 protein. This table holds just under 900,000 distinct CDR3 sequences, 29% found once. Trimming removed 1 base at V and 10 bases at J, with 17 bases between. Germline V gene lookup returns CDR1 SGHTA and CDR2 FQGNSA. The CDR3 consists of 15 residues.

The chain links TRBV7-2 to TRBJ2-4, with D possibly TRBD1 on 5 matching bases. The clonotype comes from a woman aged 80 or over in good health. Sequencing used blood. The CDR3 DNA reads as TGTGCCAGCAGCTTAGACAGGACGGTGGGTGCTATTCAGTACTTC. Translated: CASSLDRTVGAIQYF.